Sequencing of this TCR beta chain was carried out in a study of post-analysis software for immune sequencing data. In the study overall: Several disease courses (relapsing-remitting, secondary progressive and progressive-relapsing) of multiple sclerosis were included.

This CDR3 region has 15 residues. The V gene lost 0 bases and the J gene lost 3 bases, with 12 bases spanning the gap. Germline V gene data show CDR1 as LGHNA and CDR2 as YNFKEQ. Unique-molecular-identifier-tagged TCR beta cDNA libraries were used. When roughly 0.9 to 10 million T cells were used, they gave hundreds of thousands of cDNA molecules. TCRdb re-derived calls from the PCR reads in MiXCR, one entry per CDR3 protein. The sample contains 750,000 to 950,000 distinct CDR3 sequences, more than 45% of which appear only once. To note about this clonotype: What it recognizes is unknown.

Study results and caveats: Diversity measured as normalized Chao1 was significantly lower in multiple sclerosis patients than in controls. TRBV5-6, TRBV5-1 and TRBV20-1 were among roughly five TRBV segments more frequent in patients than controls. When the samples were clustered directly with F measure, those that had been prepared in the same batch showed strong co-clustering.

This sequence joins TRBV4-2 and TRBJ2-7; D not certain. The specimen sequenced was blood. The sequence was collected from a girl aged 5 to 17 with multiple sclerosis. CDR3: CASSQEGIRYYEQYF. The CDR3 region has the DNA TGTGCCAGCAGCCAAGAGGGGATTCGTTACTACGAGCAGTACTTC.